This TCR beta chain emerged from a study of long-term antiretroviral therapy in people with HIV (dated by TCRdb to between 2022 and 2023). Turning to the overall study: Collection of the earliest samples took place about a decade ahead of the 2015 WHO recommendation for immediate ART, at a time when ART was typically delayed until CD4 counts fell. A total of roughly 180 cryopreserved PBMC samples were contributed to the cohort by 30 adults with confirmed HIV infection, with samples collected serially over a mean of approximately six years (range 1-12). Test extractions of a monoclonal T-cell line alongside approximately 34 polyclonal samples showed no cross-contamination during QIAcube processing. Among the 30 or so participants with HIV, roughly eleven were female. A retrospective serial study tested whether changes in peripheral blood TRB repertoire composition and diversity were associated with ART initiation and durable HIV suppression.

Summary of the overall study and its limitations: Compared with controls, HIV repertoires had narrower CDR3 length ranges, and the network structure pointed to an antigen-experienced repertoire that shifted only slightly toward naive after ART. The samples were dated from about 2004 to 2017, and the ART regimens that were used may be less effective than current ART regimens. Starting ART was linked to a significant rise in TRB diversity, yet even with long-term ART the diversity remained significantly lower than in transplant donor controls. Expanded TRB clones identified before ART initiation dominated the repertoire across all time points, though the dominance fluctuated and decreased in many PLHIV after ART. Limited PBMC availability meant only the TCR beta chain was sequenced, without alpha chain pairing. Unsorted PBMC were profiled instead of sorted CD4+ and CD8+ T cells because pre-ART samples had limited cell numbers. Inferences about post-ART repertoire changes are limited because no data were available on ART adherence, viral resistance or therapy changes.

The immunoSEQ hsTCRB v3.0 assay was used at survey level resolution for TRB variable region sequencing. TRB sequencing targeted a depth of about 35,000-55,000 T-cell genomes per sample. An Illumina MiSeq with a v3 150-cycle kit was used to sequence the pooled TRB libraries. From the authors' description of their analysis: Analysis of repertoires was carried out in R inside a reproducible Nextflow workflow spanning QC, data transformation and analysis. LymphoSeq2, an R package for exploring AIRR-Seq data, was used to implement the custom analyses. A few samples that yielded fewer than 5000 total TRB sequences were excluded, so that approximately 170 HIV repertoires were analyzed. Among the 190 or so HIV repertoires that were kept, around 59 were collected before ART initiation and 120 to 140 were collected after ART initiation. Repertoires were downsampled to 5000 TRB nucleotide sequences, and summary statistics were averaged over 100 downsampling iterations. TRB sequences were retained for analysis only if CDR3 regions of at least seven amino acids were present. A Shannon entropy-derived clonality score and the Gini coefficient were used to measure diversity. In repertoire networks, the top 5000 CDR3 amino acid sequences were linked whenever an edit distance of one separated two sequences. For TRB CDR3 amino acid sequences, antigen specificity groups and MHC restriction were predicted with GLIPH2. Known CMV, EBV, HIV or tissue antigen associations were flagged by matching CDR3 amino acid sequences against VDJdb and McPAS-TCR. Pre-ART, post-ART and control groups were compared with Wilcoxon signed-rank tests and Holm-Bonferroni correction. Imported from immuneACCESS, the table was reduced by TCRdb to in-frame sequences with V and J called. These copies leave out some clones; in studies compared against another copy, an unresolved V gene accounts for under half, and the cause of the remainder is not known. The DNA was the basis for D and trimming; V, J and clone size are from that table. For this sample the table gives fewer than 30,000 clones, of which more than 75% were detected only once. Together, the top ten hold 5.7% of the sample.

Inclusion was restricted to participants for whom at least one PBMC sample before ART initiation and at least two post-ART samples were available. Every participant with HIV received treatment in the United States of America. Before DNA extraction, cryopreserved samples containing roughly 0.85-11 million PBMC were thawed and washed. At the time of the earliest PBMC sample, participants with HIV were aged between about 23 and 54 years. Per participant, PBMC samples came from 1-4 timepoints prior to ART initiation and 2-8 timepoints following ART initiation, for a median of 7 samples. Serial HIV viral load, CD4+ T-cell count, ART history and demographic data were obtained for every participant. Using a Qiagen kit on a QIAcube, genomic DNA was extracted from unsorted PBMC, with samples processed in batches of 12. Reading the germline V gene gives CDR1 SGHTS and CDR2 YDEGEE. Trimming costs V 2 bases and J 4 bases, and their ends lie 12 bases apart. The CDR3 contains 15 residues, cysteine and phenylalanine counted. Only the CDR3 portion is preserved as DNA: 45 bases, with reading frame beginning at the first base.

Points on this clone: Its antigen target is currently unknown. No much larger clone is present one base from it, and per-base qualities are unavailable.

The chain couples TRBV5-8 to TRBJ2-2, with the D gene not confidently named. The input for sequencing was unsorted PBMCs, taken 4.4 years after starting antiretroviral therapy. This sequence was found in a man between 25 and 39 years old with HIV. The CDR3 region: CASSFTFGGTGELFF. DNA sequence: TGTGCCAGCAGCTTCACCTTCGGTGGCACCGGGGAGCTGTTTTTT.